This record looks at one T cell receptor (beta chain) sequence and its context. The data were obtained in a study of control samples from healthy donors and cancer patients. Germline CDR1 SGHTA, CDR2 FQGNSA. V was pared by 5 bases and J by 3 bases, with 6 bases of the junction left unmatched. The CDR3 extends over 14 amino acids. The repertoire was sequenced with immunoSEQ multiplex PCR; TCRdb's copy has only in-frame clones and lacks some. This sample has roughly 130,000 clones, with 75% to 95% found just once. Material: blood. The chain employs TRBV7-2 and TRBJ1-2, with TRBD1 matching over 7 bases. This receptor was obtained from a man aged 18 to 35 in good health. The CDR3 region has the DNA TGTGCCAGCAGCCCCGGGACAGCGCACTATGGCTACACCTTC. It is translated as CASSPGTAHYGYTF.